This T cell receptor beta chain comes out of a study of identifying expanded T cells in peripheral blood. Study-wide points: Variance in clone template counts between two-week samples significantly increased with total template count across all healthy donors. Technical replicates showed roughly 1.2 changed clones; two weeks 15 to 20; four weeks 19.

As regards this clone: Its antigen is unknown.

Germline V gene data show CDR1 as MNHEY and CDR2 as SVGAGI. The V gene lost 8 bases and the J gene lost 4 bases, with 12 bases spanning the gap. This CDR3 contains 13 residues. No infections or other immune events were documented during collection. TCRdb's copy holds only in-frame clones and misses some; the assay was immunoSEQ multiplex PCR. The table has about 80,000 clones, 70% to 90% seen once; the top ten hold 7% to 8.5%. The receptor was isolated from a person aged 18-70 years in good health. The chain joins TRBV6-5 to TRBJ1-5, with D uncertain. The sequenced material came from blood. CDR3 sequence: CASQRGYNQPQHF. The CDR3 DNA is TGTGCCAGCCAGCGGGGTTATAATCAGCCCCAGCATTTT.